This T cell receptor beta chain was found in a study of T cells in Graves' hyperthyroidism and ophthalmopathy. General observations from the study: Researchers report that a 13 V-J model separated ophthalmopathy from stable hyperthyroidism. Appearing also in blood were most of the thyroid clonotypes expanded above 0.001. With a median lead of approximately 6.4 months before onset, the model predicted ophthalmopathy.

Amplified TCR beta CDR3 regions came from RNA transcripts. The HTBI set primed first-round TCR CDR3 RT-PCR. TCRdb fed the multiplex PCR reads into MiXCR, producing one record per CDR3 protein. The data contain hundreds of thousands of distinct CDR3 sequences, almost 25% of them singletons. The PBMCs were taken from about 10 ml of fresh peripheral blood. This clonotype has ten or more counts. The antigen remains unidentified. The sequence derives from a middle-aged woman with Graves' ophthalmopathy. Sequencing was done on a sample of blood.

CDR3 loop: CASSTLAGGRETQYF. DNA of the CDR3: TGTGCCAGCAGCACCCTAGCGGGAGGCAGAGAGACCCAGTACTTC. The rearrangement joins TRBV7-9 to TRBJ2-5; 11 bases line up with TRBD2. The CDR3 consists of 15 residues. Trimming cost V 5 bases and J 4 bases; bases outside gene matches: 6. Per the germline V gene, CDR1 is SEHNR and CDR2 is FQNEAQ (reference sequence).